What follows are 12 T cell receptor beta chains derived from one specimen sequenced in a study of molecular identifiers for immune sequencing clone quantification. TCRdb recomputed calls from the PCR reads with MiXCR, one row per CDR3 protein. The sample carries some 320,000 distinct CDR3 sequences, about 20% recorded once. Material: naive CD8+ T cells from blood, with Jurkat cell RNA spiked in. Indicated subset: FACS-sorted CD8+CD4-CCR7+CD45RA+ naive T cells. The receptor source for this set is a human donor in good health. Some libraries in this study had Jurkat cell RNA spiked in.

This clonotype was picked up a small number of times. A much larger clone differs from this one at a single base, so this may be a read error. This chain uses TRBV4-3 with TRBJ1-5; D is uncertain. Germline V gene sequence: CDR1 LGHNA, CDR2 YSLEER. The CDR3 sequence is 16 residues long. CDR3 protein: CASSQGAGPSNQPRHF. DNA for the CDR3: TGCGCCAGCAGCCAAGGAGCAGGACCAAGCAATCAGCCCCGGCATTTT.

This clonotype was observed at least ten times. The chain employs TRBV6-5 and TRBJ2-1; no clear D. This CDR3 comprises 11 residues. CDR1 and CDR2 (germline): MNHEY, SVGAGI. V dropped 5 bases and J dropped 6 bases, with 5 bases sitting between them. CDR3 sequence: CASSTTNEQFF. CDR3 sequence (DNA): TGTGCCAGCAGTACCACCAATGAGCAGTTCTTC.

The rearrangement links TRBV6-2 or TRBV6-3 to TRBJ2-3; 10 bases map to TRBD2. This CDR3 contains 17 residues. Unmatched junction bases numbered 11, after V lost 2 bases and J lost 6 bases. Germline CDR1 is MNHEY and CDR2 is SVGEGT. The CDR3 loop reads CASSYDFLAGEIDTQYF. CDR3 DNA: TGTGCCAGCAGTTACGATTTTCTAGCGGGGGAAATTGATACGCAGTATTTT.

At least ten counts were recorded for this clonotype. The gene calls are TRBV4-3 and TRBJ2-2, with D perhaps TRBD1 (6 bases). Germline values: CDR1 LGHNA, CDR2 YSLEER. CDR3 size: 15 residues. The V end was cut by 2 bases, the J end by 6 bases, with 13 bases between. This CDR3 reads CASSQNTGSSGELFF. CDR3 nucleotides: TGCGCCAGCAGCCAAAACACAGGGTCTTCCGGGGAGCTGTTTTTT.

Note on this clonotype: One junction end disagrees with the germline gene, perhaps due to a read error. The J gene is TRBJ1-1, the V gene TRBV27; TRBD1 is a possible D gene (5 bases). Germline V CDR1 and CDR2: MNHEY, SMNVEV (reference sequence). The CDR3 runs 15 residues. CDR3 residues: CASSSGGLGTPEALF. CDR3 DNA sequence: TGTGCCAGCAGCAGTGGGGGTTTGGGTACCCCTGAAGCTCTCTTT.

The sample holds one count of this clonotype. The V call is TRBV4-3, the J call TRBJ2-1; maybe TRBD1 (6 bases). V was shortened by 0 bases and J by 4 bases, with 22 bases between the two germline ends. The germline V gene has CDR1 LGHNA and CDR2 YSLEER. The CDR3 length is 19 residues. CDR3 amino acids: CASSQDSWPGAQAYNEQFF. The CDR3 nucleotides are TGCGCCAGCAGCCAAGATTCGTGGCCAGGGGCCCAAGCTTACAATGAGCAGTTCTTC.

The rearrangement uses TRBV7-2 and TRBJ2-7; the match to TRBD2 covers 11 bases. Germline V gene sequence: CDR1 SGHTA, CDR2 FQGNSA. The length of the CDR3 is 15 residues. V gave up 3 bases and J gave up 4 bases; unmatched junction bases: 5. CDR3 sequence (DNA): TGTGCCAGCAGCTTGGGTAGCGGGGGGGCTTACGAGCAGTACTTC. Its translation is CASSLGSGGAYEQYF.

This clonotype was counted ten times or more. The V call is TRBV7-9, the J call TRBJ2-7; the D gene is possibly TRBD2 (5 bases). Deletions cut 5 bases from V and 3 bases from J, with 17 bases between. The CDR3 is made up of 15 amino acids. Germline-derived CDR1 and CDR2 are SEHNR and FQNEAQ (reference sequence). In nucleotides, the CDR3 is TGTGCCAGCAGCGTGAAGTCCGGAGGTAGCTACGAGCAGTACTTC. This translates into CASSVKSGGSYEQYF.

The table lists this clonotype with many counts. The V and J genes are TRBV7-2 and TRBJ2-2; D not resolved. Trimming took 5 bases from V and 4 from J, leaving 8 bases between them. CDR3 length equals 13 residues. CDR1 is SGHTA and CDR2 is FQGNSA in the germline V gene. CDR3 DNA sequence: TGTGCCAGCAGCCTTAGTGTCACCGGGGAGCTGTTTTTT. As protein: CASSLSVTGELFF.

This clonotype was observed many times. The chain has TRBV2 and TRBJ1-3; a possible D gene is TRBD1 (5 bases). V lost 6 bases and J 4 bases, leaving 10 bases between the germline ends. This CDR3 comprises 13 residues. The germline CDR1 and CDR2 sequences are SNHLY and FYNNEI. CDR3 region: CASRQRTGNTIYF. CDR3 DNA: TGTGCCAGCAGGCAACGGACAGGAAACACCATATATTTT.

This clonotype has at least ten counts. This chain links TRBV7-9 with TRBJ1-4; D gene uncertain. This CDR3 contains 12 residues. Deletions cut 2 bases from V and 8 bases from J, with 6 bases between. Germline V gene lookup returns CDR1 SEHNR and CDR2 FQNEAQ (reference sequence). The CDR3 DNA is TGTGCCAGCAGCTTAAGCTACGAAAAACTGTTTTTT. It is translated as CASSLSYEKLFF.

For this clonotype: A much larger clonotype is one base distant, so this may be a read error. The chain has TRBV4-1 and TRBJ1-1; D is uncertain. The germline V gene has CDR1 MGHRA and CDR2 YSYEKL. This CDR3 has 13 residues. The CDR3 protein is CASSQDVGTEALF. CDR3 nucleotides: TGCGCCAGCAGCCAAGATGTGGGCACTGAAGCTCTCTTT.